This T cell receptor beta chain was captured by sequencing in a study of identical twins. Germline values: CDR1 SEHNR, CDR2 FQNEAQ (reference sequence). The V gene lost 4 bases and the J gene lost 3 bases, with 21 bases spanning the gap. The CDR3 totals 17 residues. TCRdb recomputed calls from the 5' RACE reads with MiXCR, one row per CDR3 protein. The data show about 460,000 distinct CDR3 sequences, 13% to 15% seen once. The sample was also linked to a second study, of yellow fever vaccine responses in identical twins. That report adds: Reportedly, the T cell response mounted by twins to vaccine seemed partly convergent, partly personalized.

This receptor was taken from a woman aged 18-29 years in good health. This chain joins TRBV7-9 and TRBJ2-5, with D perhaps TRBD2 (6 bases). Sequences were obtained from CD4+ T cells sorted from blood. Here the CDR3 reads CASSSRDSVRGKETQYF. DNA for the CDR3: TGTGCCAGCAGCTCCCGGGACTCAGTACGAGGAAAAGAGACCCAGTACTTC.